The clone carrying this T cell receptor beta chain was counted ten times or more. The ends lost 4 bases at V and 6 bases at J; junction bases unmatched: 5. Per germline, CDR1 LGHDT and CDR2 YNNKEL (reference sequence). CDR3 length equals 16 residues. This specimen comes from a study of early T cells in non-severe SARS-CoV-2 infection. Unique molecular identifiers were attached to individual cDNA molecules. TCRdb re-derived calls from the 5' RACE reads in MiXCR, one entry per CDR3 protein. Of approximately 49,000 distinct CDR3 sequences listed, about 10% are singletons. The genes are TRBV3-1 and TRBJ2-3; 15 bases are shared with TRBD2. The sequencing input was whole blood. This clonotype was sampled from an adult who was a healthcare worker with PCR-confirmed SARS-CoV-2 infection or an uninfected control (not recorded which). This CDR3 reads CASSLGLAGGADTQYF. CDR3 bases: TGTGCCAGCAGCCTGGGACTAGCGGGAGGCGCTGATACGCAGTATTTT.